The source of this T cell receptor beta chain is a study of control samples from healthy donors and cancer patients. V was pared by 4 bases and J by 6 bases, with 9 bases of the junction left unmatched. The CDR3 spans 14 residues. CDR1 and CDR2 from the germline V gene are SGHRS and YFSETQ. This clone is labeled as medium-sized. Here immunoSEQ multiplex PCR was the method, and the copy in TCRdb shows in-frame clones only, minus some. The repertoire holds roughly 88,000 clones, with roughly 91% as singletons. Sequencing used blood. The source is a man in his forties or fifties in good health. The chain combines TRBV5-1 with TRBJ1-2; 7 bases are shared with TRBD1. This chain's CDR3 is CASSPEQGQHGYTF. In DNA form, the CDR3 reads TGCGCCAGCAGCCCAGAACAGGGGCAGCATGGCTACACCTTC.